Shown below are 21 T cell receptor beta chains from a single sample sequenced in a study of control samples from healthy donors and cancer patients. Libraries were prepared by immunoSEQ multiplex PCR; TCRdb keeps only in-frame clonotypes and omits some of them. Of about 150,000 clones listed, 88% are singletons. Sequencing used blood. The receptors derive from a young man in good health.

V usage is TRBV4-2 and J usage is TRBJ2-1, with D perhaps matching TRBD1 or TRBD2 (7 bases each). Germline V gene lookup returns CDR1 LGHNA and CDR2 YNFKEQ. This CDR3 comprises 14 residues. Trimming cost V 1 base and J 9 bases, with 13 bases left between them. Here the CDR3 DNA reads TGTGCCAGCAGCCAAGGGCAGGGGGAGGGTGAGCAGTTCTTC. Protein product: CASSQGQGEGEQFF.

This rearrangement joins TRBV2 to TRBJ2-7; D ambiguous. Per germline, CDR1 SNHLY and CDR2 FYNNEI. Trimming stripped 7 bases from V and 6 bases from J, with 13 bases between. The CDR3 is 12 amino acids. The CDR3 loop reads CASTKPLSEQYF. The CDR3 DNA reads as TGTGCCAGCACGAAACCCCTCTCCGAGCAGTACTTC.

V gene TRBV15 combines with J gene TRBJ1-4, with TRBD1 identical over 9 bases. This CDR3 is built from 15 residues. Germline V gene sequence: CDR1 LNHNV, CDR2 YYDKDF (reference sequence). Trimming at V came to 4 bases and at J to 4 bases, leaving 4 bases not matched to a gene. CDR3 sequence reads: CATSTGTGLNEKLFF. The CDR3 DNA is TGTGCCACCAGCACCGGGACAGGGCTTAATGAAAAACTGTTTTTT.

The CDR3 spells CASSQGQMNTEAFF. Written as DNA, the CDR3 is TGCGCCAGCAGCCAGGGACAGATGAACACTGAAGCTTTCTTT. The chain couples TRBV4-3 to TRBJ1-1; 7 bases agree with TRBD1. V lost 3 bases, J lost 0 bases, and 1 base stayed unmatched. The CDR3 spans 14 residues. Germline values: CDR1 LGHNA, CDR2 YSLEER.

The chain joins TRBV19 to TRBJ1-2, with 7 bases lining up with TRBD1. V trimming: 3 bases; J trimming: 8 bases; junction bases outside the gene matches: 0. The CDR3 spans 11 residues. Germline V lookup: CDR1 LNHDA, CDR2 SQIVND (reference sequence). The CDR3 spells CASSMGQGYTF. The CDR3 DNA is TGTGCCAGTAGTATGGGACAGGGCTACACCTTC.

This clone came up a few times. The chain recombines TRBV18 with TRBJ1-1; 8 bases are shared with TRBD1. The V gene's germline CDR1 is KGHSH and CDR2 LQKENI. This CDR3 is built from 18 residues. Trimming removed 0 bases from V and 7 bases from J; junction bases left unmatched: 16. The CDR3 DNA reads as TGTGCCAGCTCACCACCGGTGGGGACAGGCGTAGGGTGGAGTGAAGCTTTCTTT. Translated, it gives CASSPPVGTGVGWSEAFF. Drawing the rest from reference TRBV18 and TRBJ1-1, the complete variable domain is NAGVMQNPRHLVRRRGQEARLRCSPMKGHSHVYWYRQLPEEGLKFMVYLQKENIIDESGMPKERFSAEFPKEGPSILRIQQVVRGDSAAYFCASSPPVGTGVGWSEAFFGQGTRLTVV.

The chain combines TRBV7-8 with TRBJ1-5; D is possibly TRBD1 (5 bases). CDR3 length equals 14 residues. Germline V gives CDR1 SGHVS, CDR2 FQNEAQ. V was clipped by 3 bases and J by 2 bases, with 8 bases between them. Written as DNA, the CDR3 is TGTGCCAGCAGCTTGGGACGTGGCAATCAGCCCCAGCATTTT. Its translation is CASSLGRGNQPQHF.

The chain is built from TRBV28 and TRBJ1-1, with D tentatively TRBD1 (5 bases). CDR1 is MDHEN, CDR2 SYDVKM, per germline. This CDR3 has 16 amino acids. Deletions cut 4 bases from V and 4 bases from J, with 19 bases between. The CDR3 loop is CASSSPGRGGSTEAFF. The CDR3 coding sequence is TGTGCCAGCAGTTCCCCGGGACGGGGGGGGAGCACTGAAGCTTTCTTT.

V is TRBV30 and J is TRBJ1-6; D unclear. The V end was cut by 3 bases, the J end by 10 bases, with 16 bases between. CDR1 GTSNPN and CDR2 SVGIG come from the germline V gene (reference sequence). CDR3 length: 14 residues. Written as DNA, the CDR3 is TGTGCCTGGAGCGCAGGAGGTGCGGGATCACCCCTCCACTTT. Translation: CAWSAGGAGSPLHF.

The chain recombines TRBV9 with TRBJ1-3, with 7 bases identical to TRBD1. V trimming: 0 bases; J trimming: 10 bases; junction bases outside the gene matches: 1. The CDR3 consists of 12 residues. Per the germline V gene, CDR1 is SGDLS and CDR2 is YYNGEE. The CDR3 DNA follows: TGTGCCAGCAGCGTAGCGACAGGGACCATATATTTT. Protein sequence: CASSVATGTIYF.

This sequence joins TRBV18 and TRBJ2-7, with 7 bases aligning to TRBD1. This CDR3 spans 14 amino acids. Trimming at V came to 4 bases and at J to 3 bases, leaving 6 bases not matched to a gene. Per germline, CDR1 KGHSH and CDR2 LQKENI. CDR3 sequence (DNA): TGTGCCAGCTCACAGGGGGCTAGATTCTACGAGCAGTACTTC. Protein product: CASSQGARFYEQYF.

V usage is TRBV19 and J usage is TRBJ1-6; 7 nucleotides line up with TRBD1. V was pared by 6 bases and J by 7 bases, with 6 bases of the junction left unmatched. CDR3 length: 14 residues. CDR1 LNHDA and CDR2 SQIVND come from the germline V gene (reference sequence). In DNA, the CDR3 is TGTGCCAGTAGGACGGAACAGGGGAATTCACCCCTCCACTTT. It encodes CASRTEQGNSPLHF.

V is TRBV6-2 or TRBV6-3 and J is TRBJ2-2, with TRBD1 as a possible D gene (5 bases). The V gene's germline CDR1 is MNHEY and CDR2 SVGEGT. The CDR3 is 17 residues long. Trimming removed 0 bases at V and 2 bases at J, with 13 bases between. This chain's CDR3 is CASSYSRGSGNTGELFF. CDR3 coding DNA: TGTGCCAGCAGTTACTCAAGGGGATCGGGTAACACCGGGGAGCTGTTTTTT.

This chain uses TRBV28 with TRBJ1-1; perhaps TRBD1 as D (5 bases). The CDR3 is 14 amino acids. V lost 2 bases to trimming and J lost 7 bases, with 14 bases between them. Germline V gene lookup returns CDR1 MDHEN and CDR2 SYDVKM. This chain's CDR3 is CASSLPRGGGEAFF. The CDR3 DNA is TGTGCCAGCAGTTTACCGCGGGGCGGGGGTGAAGCTTTCTTT.

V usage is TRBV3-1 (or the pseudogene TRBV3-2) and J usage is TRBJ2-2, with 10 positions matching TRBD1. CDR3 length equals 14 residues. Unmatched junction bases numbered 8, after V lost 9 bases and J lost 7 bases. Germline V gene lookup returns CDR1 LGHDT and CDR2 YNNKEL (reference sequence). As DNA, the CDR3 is TGTGCCAGTAACGACAGGGGGCGCGACGGGGAGCTGTTTTTT. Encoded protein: CASNDRGRDGELFF.

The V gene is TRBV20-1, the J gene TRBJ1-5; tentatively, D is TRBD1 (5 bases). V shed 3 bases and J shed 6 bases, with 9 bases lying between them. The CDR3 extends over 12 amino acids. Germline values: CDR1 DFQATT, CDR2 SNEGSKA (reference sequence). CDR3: CSASRGGQPQHF. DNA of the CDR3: TGCAGTGCTAGTAGGGGTGGTCAGCCCCAGCATTTT.

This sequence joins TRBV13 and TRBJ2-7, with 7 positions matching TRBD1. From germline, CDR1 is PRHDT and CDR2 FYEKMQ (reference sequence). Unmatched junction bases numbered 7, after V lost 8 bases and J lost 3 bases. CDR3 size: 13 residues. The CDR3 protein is CASGKGANYEQYF. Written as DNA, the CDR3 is TGTGCCAGCGGAAAGGGGGCGAACTACGAGCAGTACTTC.

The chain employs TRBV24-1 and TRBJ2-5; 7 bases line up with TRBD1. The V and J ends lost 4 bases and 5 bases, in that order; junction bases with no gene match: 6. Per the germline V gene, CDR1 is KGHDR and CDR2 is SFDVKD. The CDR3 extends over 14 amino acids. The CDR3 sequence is CATSERGQAETQYF. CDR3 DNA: TGTGCCACCAGTGAGAGAGGACAGGCTGAGACCCAGTACTTC.

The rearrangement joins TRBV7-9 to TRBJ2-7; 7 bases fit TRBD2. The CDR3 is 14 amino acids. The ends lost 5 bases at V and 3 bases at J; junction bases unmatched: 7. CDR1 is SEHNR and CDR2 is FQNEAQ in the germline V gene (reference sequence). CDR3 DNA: TGTGCCAGCAGCAAAGCGGGGTGGGTCTACGAGCAGTACTTC. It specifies CASSKAGWVYEQYF.

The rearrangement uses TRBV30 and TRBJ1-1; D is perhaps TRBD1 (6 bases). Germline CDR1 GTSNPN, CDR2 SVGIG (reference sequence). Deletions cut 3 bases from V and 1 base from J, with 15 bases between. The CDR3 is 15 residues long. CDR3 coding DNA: TGTGCCTGGAGACATAGGGGGTCCAGGAACACTGAAGCTTTCTTT. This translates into CAWRHRGSRNTEAFF. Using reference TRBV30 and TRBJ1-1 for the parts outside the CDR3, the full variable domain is SQTIHQWPATLVQPVGSPLSLECTVEGTSNPNLYWYRQAAGRGLQLLFYSVGIGQISSEVPQNLSASRPQDRQFILSSKKLLLSDSGFYLCAWRHRGSRNTEAFFGQGTRLTVV.

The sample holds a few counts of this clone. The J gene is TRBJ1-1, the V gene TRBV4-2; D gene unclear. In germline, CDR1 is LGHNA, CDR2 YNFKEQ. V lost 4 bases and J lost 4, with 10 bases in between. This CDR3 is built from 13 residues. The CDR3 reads CASSPTVGTEAFF. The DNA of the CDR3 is TGTGCCAGCAGCCCCACCGTCGGCACTGAAGCTTTCTTT.